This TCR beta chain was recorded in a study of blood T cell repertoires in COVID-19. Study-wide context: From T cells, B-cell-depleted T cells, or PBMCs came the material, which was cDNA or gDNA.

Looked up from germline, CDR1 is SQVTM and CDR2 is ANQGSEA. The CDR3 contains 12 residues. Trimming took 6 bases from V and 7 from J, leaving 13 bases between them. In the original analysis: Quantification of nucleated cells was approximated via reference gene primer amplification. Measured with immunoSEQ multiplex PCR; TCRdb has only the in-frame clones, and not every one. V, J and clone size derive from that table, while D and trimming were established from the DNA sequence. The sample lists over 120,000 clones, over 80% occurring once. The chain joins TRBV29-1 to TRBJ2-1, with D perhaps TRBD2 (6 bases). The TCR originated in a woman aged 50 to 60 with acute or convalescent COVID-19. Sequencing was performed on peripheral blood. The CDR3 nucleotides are TGCAGCGTCGGGACTGATGGTAATGAGCAGTTCTTC. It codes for CSVGTDGNEQFF.